This entry lists 28 T cell receptor beta chains sequenced from one sample in a study of vaccination effects on CD4 cells after COVID-19. The ViraFEST assay expanded antigen-specific CD4+ T cells with viral peptide pools before sequencing. Cultured cells yielded isolated CD4+ T cells after 10 days. Every participant took two doses of the BNT162b2 or mRNA-1273 vaccine. The table came from immunoSEQ multiplex PCR; TCRdb's copy has only in-frame clones and leaves some out. The profile shows 50,000 to 65,000 clones, around three quarters of them singletons. These receptors' targets are unknown. This specimen consisted of CD4+ T cells from PBMCs cultured with HCoV-229E spike peptides, obtained after COVID-19 vaccination. These receptor sequences come from a human donor who received a COVID-19 vaccine.

J is TRBJ2-3 and V is TRBV4-1; D ambiguous. Germline V lookup: CDR1 MGHRA, CDR2 YSYEKL. Trimming took off 3 bases at V and 5 bases at J, with 9 bases between the two ends. This CDR3 is 13 amino acids long. The CDR3 here is CASSQRTVDTQYF. The CDR3 DNA reads TGCGCCAGCAGCCAGCGGACGGTAGATACGCAGTATTTT.

This clone was picked up a small number of times. V gene TRBV5-1 combines with J gene TRBJ2-1, with a tentative D call TRBD1 (6 bases). Germline assignment: CDR1 SGHRS and CDR2 YFSETQ. The CDR3 has 13 residues. Between the trimmed V and J ends, which lost 4 bases and 8 bases, there was a span of 13 bases. CDR3 amino acids: CASSPRQADEQFF. In DNA, the CDR3 is TGCGCCAGCAGCCCTAGACAGGCCGATGAGCAGTTCTTC.

This clone occurred a few times. The CDR3 DNA reads as TGTGCCAGCAGCTTAAGAGGGAACACCGGGGAGCTGTTTTTT. Translating gives CASSLRGNTGELFF. The V call is TRBV7-3, the J call TRBJ2-2; D gene unclear. V was shortened by 1 base and J by 1 base, with 4 bases between the two germline ends. Germline CDR1 reads SGHTA; CDR2 reads FQGTGA. This CDR3 spans 14 amino acids.

The chain employs TRBV5-1 and TRBJ2-5, with no clear D. From germline, CDR1 is SGHRS and CDR2 YFSETQ. V was cut by 7 bases and J by 4 bases, with 14 bases left in between. The CDR3 is 13 amino acids. DNA of the CDR3: TGCGCCAGCCAACACGAACCGGGAGAGACCCAGTACTTC. Its translation: CASQHEPGETQYF.

The V gene is TRBV7-2, the J gene TRBJ1-2; 10 nucleotides agree with TRBD1. The J segment lost 1 base and the V segment lost 2 bases, leaving 4 bases of the junction unmatched. The CDR3 length is 16 residues. Germline loops: CDR1 SGHTA, CDR2 FQGNSA. The CDR3 nucleotides are TGTGCCAGCAGCTTAAGAGGGACAGGGGTTAACTATGGCTACACCTTC. This gives the protein CASSLRGTGVNYGYTF. The whole variable domain, remainder taken from reference TRBV7-2 and TRBJ1-2, is GAGVSQSPSNKVTEKGKDVELRCDPISGHTALYWYRQSLGQGLEFLIYFQGNSAPDKSGLPSDRFSAERTGGSVSTLTIQRTQQEDSAVYLCASSLRGTGVNYGYTFGSGTRLTVV.

The chain links TRBV25-1 to TRBJ1-3; 8 bases match TRBD1. There are 15 residues in the CDR3. The junction had 8 bases not matched to a gene; V was cut back by 7 bases and J by 3 bases. Germline CDR1 MGHDK, CDR2 SYGVNS. CDR3 loop: CASKGKQGVGNTIYF. The CDR3 DNA reads TGTGCCAGCAAGGGGAAACAGGGGGTTGGAAACACCATATATTTT.

The CDR3 loop reads CASSPTANTEAFF. The DNA for the CDR3 is TGTGCCAGCTCACCAACAGCAAACACTGAAGCTTTCTTT. The chain is built from TRBV18 and TRBJ1-1; D gene unclear. The CDR3 length is 13 residues. CDR1 and CDR2 (germline): KGHSH, LQKENI. Trimming left V 2 bases short and J 2 bases short, with 6 bases between. The full variable domain, rest sourced from reference TRBV18 and TRBJ1-1, is NAGVMQNPRHLVRRRGQEARLRCSPMKGHSHVYWYRQLPEEGLKFMVYLQKENIIDESGMPKERFSAEFPKEGPSILRIQQVVRGDSAAYFCASSPTANTEAFFGQGTRLTVV.

The chain links TRBV7-2 to TRBJ2-2, with D perhaps matching TRBD2 (5 bases). Germline V gene sequence: CDR1 SGHTA, CDR2 FQGNSA. Trimming took off 2 bases at V and 6 bases at J, with 13 bases between the two ends. CDR3 length: 15 residues. CDR3 DNA: TGTGCCAGCAGCTTAACTGAGGTCGGGGCCGGGGAGCTGTTTTTT. The encoded protein is CASSLTEVGAGELFF.

J is TRBJ1-2 and V is TRBV3-1 (or the pseudogene TRBV3-2); D may be TRBD1 (5 bases). Germline lookup yields CDR1 LGHDT and CDR2 YNNKEL (reference sequence). V lost 6 bases to trimming and J lost 7 bases, with 18 bases between them. This CDR3 spans 14 amino acids. DNA for the CDR3: TGTGCCAGCAGTCGATACGAAGGGGTCGGTGGCTACACCTTC. Protein product: CASSRYEGVGGYTF.

The chain links TRBV4-1 to TRBJ2-3; 7 bases are shared with TRBD2. Germline values: CDR1 MGHRA, CDR2 YSYEKL. This CDR3 region has 14 residues. With 8 bases clipped from V and 0 bases from J, the junction kept 5 bases outside the gene matches. Here the CDR3 DNA reads TGCGCCAGCTCGGGGCGGGGGAGCACAGATACGCAGTATTTT. Encoded protein: CASSGRGSTDTQYF.

The rearrangement joins TRBV7-7 to TRBJ2-2, with 10 bases that match TRBD1. Germline CDR1 is SSHAT and CDR2 is FNYEAQ (reference sequence). This CDR3 comprises 17 residues. Unmatched junction bases numbered 12, after V lost 5 bases and J lost 6 bases. The CDR3 DNA is TGTGCCAGCAGCCCGTCGCGTGGGACAGGGGTTGCCGGGGAGCTGTTTTTT. This codes for CASSPSRGTGVAGELFF.

This chain uses TRBV7-2 with TRBJ2-5; D not resolved. V dropped 4 bases and J dropped 5 bases, with 20 bases sitting between them. Germline lookup yields CDR1 SGHTA and CDR2 FQGNSA. The CDR3 sequence is 16 residues long. CDR3 sequence: CASSSPPPGVPETQYF. CDR3 coding DNA: TGTGCCAGCAGCTCACCCCCCCCAGGCGTTCCTGAGACCCAGTACTTC.

This clone was counted a single time. The chain has TRBV5-5 and TRBJ2-4; a possible D gene is TRBD1 (5 bases). CDR3 length: 14 residues. CDR1 and CDR2 (germline): SGHKS, YYEKEE (reference sequence). V gave up 6 bases and J gave up 7 bases, with 17 bases separating them. The CDR3 loop is CASTPQAGMNIQYF. As DNA, the CDR3 is TGTGCCAGCACCCCACAGGCAGGGATGAACATTCAGTACTTC.

A few counts support this clone. The rearrangement uses TRBV5-1 and TRBJ2-1, with D possibly being TRBD2 (5 bases). Deletions cut 1 base from V and 2 bases from J, with 13 bases between. Germline loops: CDR1 SGHRS, CDR2 YFSETQ. The CDR3 is 16 residues long. CDR3 sequence reads: CASSLTGVSTYNEQFF. CDR3 bases: TGCGCCAGCAGCTTGACCGGGGTATCGACCTACAATGAGCAGTTCTTC.

The chain joins TRBV7-9 to TRBJ2-2; 8 nucleotides align to TRBD2. After removal of 7 bases from V and 3 bases from J, the junction contained 13 bases not matched to a gene. The CDR3 runs to 17 residues. The germline V gene has CDR1 SEHNR and CDR2 FQNEAQ (reference sequence). The CDR3 sequence is CASTAVRGGADTGELFF. For the CDR3, the DNA is TGTGCCAGCACCGCGGTCCGGGGGGGGGCGGACACCGGGGAGCTGTTTTTT.

The rearrangement joins TRBV5-1 to TRBJ1-2; TRBD1 might be the D (6 bases). CDR3 length: 15 residues. Germline V CDR1 and CDR2: SGHRS, YFSETQ. The V and J ends lost 4 bases and 2 bases respectively, with 15 bases between them. The CDR3 DNA is TGCGCCAGCAGCCTAGGACAGCGGATGAACTATGGCTACACCTTC. Translating it yields CASSLGQRMNYGYTF.

The gene calls are TRBV23-1 and TRBJ2-1, with TRBD1 as a possible D gene (5 bases). TRBV23-1 is designated an ORF whose function remains uncertain. V shed 4 bases and J shed 5 bases, with 9 bases lying between them. This CDR3 comprises 13 residues. This chain's CDR3 is CASSRGRDNEQFF. CDR3 sequence (DNA): TGCGCCAGCAGTCGGGGCCGGGACAATGAGCAGTTCTTC.

A few counts support this clone. This chain links TRBV14 with TRBJ2-7, with D possibly being TRBD1 (6 bases). CDR3 length: 14 residues. Trimming took off 4 bases at V and 8 bases at J, with 18 bases between the two ends. CDR1 and CDR2 (germline): SGHDN, FVKESK. DNA for the CDR3: TGTGCCAGCAGCCCTCTCACCTCAACAGGGCAGCAGTACGTC. It codes for CASSPLTSTGQQYV.

J is TRBJ1-2 and V is TRBV6-5, with D uncertain. The CDR3 runs to 12 residues. CDR1 MNHEY and CDR2 SVGAGI come from the germline V gene. V was trimmed by 7 bases and J by 3 bases, leaving 9 bases between them. CDR3 in amino acids: CASILGDYGYTF. In DNA, the CDR3 is TGTGCCAGCATCCTCGGGGACTATGGCTACACCTTC.

The chain employs TRBV6-6 and TRBJ2-6; D gene uncertain. Germline assignment: CDR1 MNHNY and CDR2 SVGAGI (reference sequence). Deletions cut 5 bases from V and 3 bases from J, with 11 bases between. The CDR3 spans 15 residues. The DNA of the CDR3 is TGTGCCAGCAGTGAGGCCATGGGTGGGGCCAACGTCCTGACTTTC. The encoded protein is CASSEAMGGANVLTF.

V usage is TRBV11-2 and J usage is TRBJ2-1; D gene ambiguous. V lost 3 bases and J 8 bases, leaving 8 bases between the germline ends. CDR1 is SGHAT, CDR2 FQNNGV, per germline. The CDR3 loop spans 12 amino acids. The CDR3 DNA sequence: TGTGCCAGCAGCTTCAGTCTGGATGAGCAGTTCTTC. It specifies CASSFSLDEQFF.

The chain joins TRBV30 to TRBJ1-2; weak D call: TRBD1 (5 bases). V lost 5 bases to trimming and J lost 14 bases, with 21 bases between them. CDR1 and CDR2 from the germline V gene are GTSNPN and SVGIG (reference sequence). This CDR3 spans 12 amino acids. CDR3 loop: CAWGSPGPSGTF. CDR3 DNA sequence: TGTGCCTGGGGATCGCCGGGACCGTCAGGGACCTTC.

V and J are TRBV24-1 and TRBJ1-2; D gene ambiguous. This CDR3 spans 12 amino acids. The V and J ends lost 3 bases and 10 bases respectively, with 11 bases between them. Germline V gene data show CDR1 as KGHDR and CDR2 as SFDVKD. The CDR3 is CATSDRTASYTF. The CDR3 DNA follows: TGTGCCACCAGTGATCGGACTGCGTCCTACACCTTC.

The chain employs TRBV7-3 and TRBJ2-1; a possible D gene is TRBD2 (6 bases). Trimming removed 1 base from V and 10 bases from J, with 8 bases in between. The CDR3 has 12 residues. Germline CDR1 and CDR2: SGHTA and FQGTGA. CDR3 amino acids: CASSLRAGEQFF. The CDR3, as DNA: TGTGCCAGCAGCTTAAGGGCGGGGGAGCAGTTCTTC.

CDR3 DNA: TGTGCCAGTTCTTCGATTTCGGGCGCAACTAATGAAAAACTGTTTTTT. It is translated as CASSSISGATNEKLFF. The genes are TRBV6-6 and TRBJ1-4; no clear D gene. Germline CDR1 and CDR2: MNHNY and SVGAGI (reference sequence). Trimming shortened V by 9 bases and J by 0 bases, and 17 bases separated the two germline ends. The CDR3 covers 16 residues.

The chain is built from TRBV19 and TRBJ2-3; 11 bases match TRBD1. The V gene's germline CDR1 is LNHDA and CDR2 SQIVND (reference sequence). V gave up 4 bases and J gave up 3 bases; unmatched junction bases: 3. The CDR3 consists of 15 residues. CDR3 sequence (DNA): TGTGCCAGTAGTACCCGGGACAGGGGGACAGATACGCAGTATTTT. Amino acids: CASSTRDRGTDTQYF.

The genes are TRBV5-5 and TRBJ1-5; TRBD1 matches 7 bases. Germline loops: CDR1 SGHKS, CDR2 YYEKEE (reference sequence). The CDR3 consists of 17 residues. Unmatched junction bases numbered 15, after V lost 3 bases and J lost 6 bases. In DNA, the CDR3 is TGTGCCAGCAGCTCCATATTCTCCCAGGGGGGGTCTCAGCCCCAGCATTTT. This translates into CASSSIFSQGGSQPQHF.

The rearrangement joins TRBV28 to TRBJ1-1; weak D call: TRBD1 (6 bases). This CDR3 is built from 16 residues. The V end lost 5 bases, the J end lost 0 bases, and 16 bases lay between the germline ends. CDR1 is MDHEN and CDR2 is SYDVKM in the germline V gene. The CDR3 region has the DNA TGTGCCAGCAGTCTGGGACACAGGAATTTGAACACTGAAGCTTTCTTT. Its translation: CASSLGHRNLNTEAFF.